This T cell receptor (beta chain) was profiled in a study of T cell responses to AZD1222 COVID-19 vaccine. Notes on the study in general: Mostly white British, mostly female donors; authors suggested clonal diversity may be underestimated. Spike-specific TCR depth and breadth grew after two AZD1222 doses.

Germline V lookup: CDR1 KGHSH, CDR2 LQKENI. The CDR3 is 14 residues long. V lost 3 bases and J lost 6, with 14 bases in between. TCRdb keeps only in-frame clones here, not all; method: immunoSEQ multiplex PCR. The sample has approximately 150,000 clones, just over 90% seen once. Comment on this clone: Its antigen is unidentified.

The source of this sequence is an adult in good health. The sample in question was peripheral blood, obtained on day 0 of AZD1222 vaccination. The chain carries TRBV18 and TRBJ1-2, with D perhaps TRBD1 (6 bases). The CDR3 DNA sequence: TGTGCCAGCTCACCCCTTGGGGGCGCAGATGGCTACACCTTC. It specifies CASSPLGGADGYTF.